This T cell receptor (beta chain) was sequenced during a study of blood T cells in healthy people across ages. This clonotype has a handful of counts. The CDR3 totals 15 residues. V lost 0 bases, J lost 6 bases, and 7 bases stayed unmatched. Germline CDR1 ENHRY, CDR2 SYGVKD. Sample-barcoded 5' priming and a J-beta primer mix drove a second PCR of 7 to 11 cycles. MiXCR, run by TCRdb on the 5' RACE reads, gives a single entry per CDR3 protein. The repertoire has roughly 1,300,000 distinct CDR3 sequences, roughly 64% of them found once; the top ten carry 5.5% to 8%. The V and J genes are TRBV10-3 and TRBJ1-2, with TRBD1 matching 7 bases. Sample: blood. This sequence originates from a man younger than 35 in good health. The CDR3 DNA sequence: TGTGCCATCAGTGAGTCACAGGGGTACACGGATGGCTACACCTTC. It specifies CAISESQGYTDGYTF.